This T cell receptor (beta chain) was obtained from a study of blood T cell repertoires in COVID-19 (dated by TCRdb to about 2020). Regarding the complete study: Samples from collaborators originated in the United States, Italy and Spain and spanned both the acute and convalescent phases of COVID-19. The material from the prospective study consisted of cDNA or gDNA derived from T cells, B-cell-depleted T cells, or PBMCs. Subjects who had been exposed to COVID-19, were actively infected with it, or had recovered from it provided the deeply sampled blood TCRbeta repertoires that made up the dataset. A freely available public database, intended as a resource for researchers studying the immune response to SARS-CoV-2, is where the repertoires were released. Samples came from the ongoing ImmuneRACE study (first 160 participants) plus 1,254 subjects from 6 global collaborators. The sample metadata nearly always contained a de-identified subject ID, COVID-19 status, age in years and sex. HLA class I and class II types, where available, came from metadata supplied by the sample provider rather than from assay-based typing. Findings and caveats that apply to the study as a whole: The amount of clinical and demographic metadata varied by source and participant and was provided uncurated.

TCRbeta CDR3 regions were amplified from genomic DNA by means of the immunoSEQ Assay, a bias-controlled multiplex PCR. The study's own analysis went as follows. The number of nucleated cells in each sample was estimated by amplification of reference gene primers within the assay. Sequence reads were collapsed and filtered to measure the absolute abundance of every unique TCRbeta CDR3 rearrangement. For each sample, productive Simpson clonality was calculated by taking the square root of Simpson's diversity index across productive rearrangements. Sourced from immuneACCESS, this table was stored by TCRdb with only in-frame sequences that have V and J called. A share of the clones is absent; for the studies checked, an unresolved V gene accounts for under half, and the remainder has no known explanation. V, J and clone size derive from that table, while D and trimming were established from the DNA sequence. Recorded for this sample are some 220,000 clones; about four fifths of them occurred a single time. The top ten clonotypes cover 2% to 2.5% of the sample.

This clone has a single count. Its antigen specificity is not known. Base-call qualities are not available, and no considerably larger clone is one nucleotide away. The CDR3 holds 14 amino acids from the cysteine to the phenylalanine. The sequence is cut down to CDR3 DNA, 42 bases in frame from base 1. From the germline V gene, CDR1 is MNHEY and CDR2 is SVGAGI. Trimming takes 3 bases from V and 0 bases from J, and the germline ends sit 7 bases apart. Whole blood was collected in K2EDTA tubes by collaborating institutions according to the institutions' own protocols. For TCRbeta analysis, collaborator samples were shipped as frozen whole blood, as isolated PBMCs, or as DNA extracted from either sample type.

The TCR was taken from a woman aged 60 to 75 with acute or convalescent COVID-19. The sequencing input was peripheral blood. This sequence uses TRBV6-5 and TRBJ2-3; the D gene cannot be named for sure. CDR3 region: CASSYSRSTDTQYF. The nucleotide sequence reads as follows: TGTGCCAGCAGTTATAGTAGAAGCACAGATACGCAGTATTTT.